Sequencing of this TCR beta chain was carried out in a study of T-cell reconstitution after alpha-beta-depleted transplantation in children (TCRdb year 2016). For the study in its entirety: Using TCR repertoire profiling, the study quantitatively followed how T-cell immune reconstitution unfolded in children after TCRalphabeta/CD19-depleted allogeneic hematopoietic cell transplantation. Here is what the overall study found, with its caveats: The apparently early recovery of alphabetaT-cell counts about two months after transplant reportedly depended on only several hundred rapidly expanded clones that came from non-depleted graft cells. The high TCRbeta diversity at day 60 in some patients was ascribed to recipient T cells and intrathymic progenitors that had survived conditioning. Over the following months the frequencies of hyperexpanded clones went down, and after one year T-cell counts and TCRbeta diversity were mostly credited to newly produced T cells.

Including cysteine and phenylalanine, the CDR3 has 16 amino acids. Solely the CDR3 DNA is kept, with 48 bases framed from the first base. The germline V gene (reference sequence) yields DFQATT for CDR1 and SNEGSKA for CDR2. Here V drops 1 base and J drops 1 base, and the junction holds 6 bases not matched to any gene. Libraries came from PCR. Sequencing relied on an Illumina HiSeq 2500. TCR libraries were prepared with molecular barcoding, using unique molecular identifiers to normalize TCRbeta repertoire quantification. TCRdb reran the public reads through fastp at Q25 and MiXCR, keeping productive beta chains. Rows are unified per CDR3 protein, each entry keeping the most common DNA and genes. For this sample there are about 980,000 distinct CDR3 sequences; roughly 29% appear just once. The ten largest clones represent 25% to 35% of the sample. Read against the paper, the sample's treatment or condition label means: allogeneic hematopoietic cell transplantation with graft depleted of TCRalphabeta T cells and CD19 B cells. The children who served as transplant recipients had been given grafts of TCRalphabeta/CD19-depleted allogeneic hematopoietic cells.

This clonotype appeared a few times. Which antigen it targets is not known. No much larger clone exists at a distance of one base, and base qualities are not known. The clonotype comes from a boy under two years old who had a stem cell transplant for SCID, so the T cells may come from the graft donor. The material sequenced was PBMCs, mostly from graft donor cells, taken 360 days after TCRalphabeta/CD19-depleted stem cell transplant. In this chain, TRBV20-1 is recombined with TRBJ2-5, with 10 bases aligning to TRBD2. The base sequence is TGCAGTGCTAGAGTAGCGGGGGGCACCTCCCAAGAGACCCAGTACTTC. The encoded protein is CSARVAGGTSQETQYF.